This TCR beta chain appears in the sequencing data of a study of immune heterogeneity within non-small cell lung tumors. On the study more broadly: Histology included 4 squamous cell carcinomas, some ten non-squamous carcinomas and 1 unspecified tumor.

Amplification of TCR beta CDR3 was performed by multiplex PCR with 32 V and 13 J primers. TCRdb reprocessed the multiplex PCR reads via MiXCR and lists one record per CDR3 protein. In the table there are 30,000 to 40,000 distinct CDR3 sequences, under 35% of which are singletons. Template input, which was bulk tumor genomic DNA, totaled roughly 540 ng per sample. Biopsies that were spaced far apart were taken, several per primary tumor, during surgery. Patients underwent curative surgery for non-small cell lung cancer (untreated and newly diagnosed). The receptor was isolated from a man aged 35-49 years with non-small cell lung cancer. The sequenced sample consisted of lung tumor tissue.

The CDR3 DNA reads as TGTGCCAGCTCACCGGACTCCTACGAGCAGTACTTC. Translated, it gives CASSPDSYEQYF. The chain employs TRBV18 and TRBJ2-7; the D is unclear. Germline-derived CDR1 and CDR2 are KGHSH and LQKENI. The CDR3 is 12 amino acids. V lost 3 bases and J 0 bases, leaving 3 bases between the germline ends.